This is a list of T cell receptor beta chains from one sample in a study of long-term antiretroviral therapy in people with HIV. Profiling relied on immunoSEQ multiplex PCR, and the TCRdb table lists in-frame clones only, not all of them. This table has approximately 35,000 clones, 75% to 85% appearing once. The specimen comprised unsorted PBMCs, sampled 1.9 years after starting antiretroviral therapy. The origin of the receptors is a man between 18 and 29 years old with HIV. The CDR3 runs from the conserved cysteine through the conserved F or W. The order of the fields is J gene, D gene, V gene, clone size, CDR3 protein, CDR3 DNA. A D gene is named only where the DNA matches it firmly. Rows may omit the clone size; those that give it use once, few, many or a size class.

J: TRBJ2-2
D: NA
V: TRBV10-3
size: NA
CDR3: CAISLEGRNTGELFF
DNA: TGTGCCATCAGCCTAGAGGGCAGAAACACCGGGGAGCTGTTTTTT

J: TRBJ1-5
D: NA
V: TRBV6-6
size: NA
CDR3: CASSYSVDQPQHF
DNA: TGTGCCAGCAGTTACTCAGTAGATCAGCCCCAGCATTTT

J: TRBJ2-2
D: NA
V: TRBV7-3
size: NA
CDR3: CASSLKESGELFF
DNA: TGTGCCAGCAGCTTAAAGGAAAGCGGGGAGCTGTTTTTT

J: TRBJ1-5
D: NA
V: TRBV27
size: NA
CDR3: CASTTPGQPQHF
DNA: TGTGCCAGCACCACCCCGGGTCAGCCCCAGCATTTT

J: TRBJ2-6
D: NA
V: TRBV29-1
size: NA
CDR3: CSVASGANVLTF
DNA: TGCAGCGTTGCCTCTGGGGCCAACGTCCTGACTTTC

J: TRBJ2-5
D: NA
V: TRBV5-6
size: NA
CDR3: CASSGRGQETQYF
DNA: TGTGCCAGCAGCGGCCGGGGCCAAGAGACCCAGTACTTC

J: TRBJ2-3
D: NA
V: TRBV15
size: once
CDR3: CATSRSSPADTQYF
DNA: TGTGCCACCAGCAGGTCTTCTCCGGCAGATACGCAGTATTTT

J: TRBJ2-1
D: TRBD2
V: TRBV6-6
size: NA
CDR3: CASSHIAGGYNEQFF
DNA: TGTGCCAGCAGTCATATAGCGGGGGGGTACAATGAGCAGTTCTTC

J: TRBJ2-3
D: TRBD2
V: TRBV6-1
size: NA
CDR3: CASRNGGAGTDTQYF
DNA: TGTGCCAGCAGAAACGGGGGGGCGGGTACAGATACGCAGTATTTT

J: TRBJ1-1
D: NA
V: TRBV18
size: once
CDR3: CATSGGMNTEAFF
DNA: TGTGCCACATCGGGGGGTATGAACACTGAAGCTTTCTTT

J: TRBJ1-4
D: NA
V: TRBV30
size: NA
CDR3: CAWSAWTATNEKLFF
DNA: TGTGCCTGGAGTGCTTGGACGGCAACTAATGAAAAACTGTTTTTT

J: TRBJ1-6
D: NA
V: TRBV19
size: NA
CDR3: CASSIHNSPLHF
DNA: TGTGCCAGTAGTATTCATAATTCACCCCTCCACTTT

J: TRBJ1-4
D: NA
V: TRBV18
size: NA
CDR3: CASSPPPPGANEKLFF
DNA: TGTGCCAGCTCACCTCCGCCTCCCGGGGCTAATGAAAAACTGTTTTTT

J: TRBJ2-7
D: NA
V: TRBV10-1
size: NA
CDR3: CASSDLYEQYF
DNA: TGCGCCAGCAGTGACCTCTACGAGCAGTACTTC

J: TRBJ2-1
D: TRBD1
V: TRBV9
size: NA
CDR3: CASSASLDRVTDEQFF
DNA: TGTGCCAGCAGCGCGTCTCTTGACAGGGTCACCGATGAGCAGTTCTTC

J: TRBJ2-7
D: TRBD1
V: TRBV6-6
size: once
CDR3: CATRGQVLQYF
DNA: TGTGCGACCAGGGGGCAGGTTTTGCAGTACTTC